The clone carrying this T cell receptor beta chain was observed many times. As the library was built, unique molecular identifiers were attached to individual cDNA molecules. Each CDR3 protein gets one entry after TCRdb re-called the reads with MiXCR. Among fewer than 150,000 distinct CDR3 sequences listed, more than 8.5% were seen once. The data are from a study of human T cells and chemical hapten exposure. From whole blood left unfractionated, total RNA was extracted. The CDR3 spans 17 residues. V gave up 0 bases and J gave up 1 base; unmatched junction bases: 5. Germline loops: CDR1 LGHNA, CDR2 YSLEER.

The chain employs TRBV4-3 and TRBJ1-3; 8 positions agree with TRBD1. The clonotype originates from a human donor in good health. Some clones in this sample may be carry-over from other donors' samples. The sample comprised whole blood. CDR3: CASSQDPGGMSGNTIYF. In DNA, the CDR3 is TGCGCCAGCAGCCAAGATCCAGGGGGCATGTCTGGAAACACCATATATTTT.